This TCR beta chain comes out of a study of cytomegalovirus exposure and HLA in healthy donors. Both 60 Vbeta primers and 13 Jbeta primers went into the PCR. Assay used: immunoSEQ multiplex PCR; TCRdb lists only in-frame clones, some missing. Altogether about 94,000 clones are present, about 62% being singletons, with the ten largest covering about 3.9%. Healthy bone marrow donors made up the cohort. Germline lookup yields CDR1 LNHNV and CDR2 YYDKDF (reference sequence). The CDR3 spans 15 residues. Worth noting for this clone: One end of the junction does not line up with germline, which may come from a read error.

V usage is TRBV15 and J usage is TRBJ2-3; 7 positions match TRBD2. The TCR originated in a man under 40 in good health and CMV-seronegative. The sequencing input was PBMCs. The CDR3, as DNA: TGTGCCACCAGCGGAGAGCGGGGAGGCACAGATACGCAGTATTTT. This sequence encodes CATSGERGGTDTQYF.